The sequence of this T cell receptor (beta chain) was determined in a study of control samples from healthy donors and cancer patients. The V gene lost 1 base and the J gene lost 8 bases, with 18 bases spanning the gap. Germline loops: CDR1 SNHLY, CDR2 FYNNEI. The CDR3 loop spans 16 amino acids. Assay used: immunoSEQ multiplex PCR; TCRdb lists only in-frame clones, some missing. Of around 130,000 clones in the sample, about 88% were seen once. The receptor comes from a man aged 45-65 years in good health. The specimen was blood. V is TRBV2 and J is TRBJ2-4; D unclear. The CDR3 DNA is TGTGCCAGCAGTGAAGGATGGAGTCTAGGGCTTGACATTCAGTACTTC. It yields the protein CASSEGWSLGLDIQYF.